The clone carrying this TCR beta chain turned up a few times. As yet, its antigen is unknown. The data were obtained in a study of STAT5B mutations in CD4+ large granular lymphocyte leukemia. General study points: TRBV06-family usage was enriched in top patient clones (8/27) versus controls (2/35).

The V gene's germline CDR1 is KGHSH and CDR2 LQKENI. The ends were cut back, 4 bases at V and 5 bases at J, with 11 bases in the middle. CDR3 length: 13 amino acids. In the authors' methods: Productive clonotypes were detectable down to 2.59 x 10-5 frequency. The method was immunoSEQ multiplex PCR; TCRdb's version includes in-frame clones alone and lacks a portion of them. V, J and clone size reflect that table, while D and trimming were determined from the DNA. The sample gives fewer than 50,000 clones, around 86% of which show up once; about 2.5% is in the top ten. V and J are TRBV18 and TRBJ1-2; D is possibly TRBD1 (6 bases). Source material: CD4+ T cells from blood buffy coats. The sequence came from a human donor in good health. CDR3 sequence reads: CASSREQGYGYTF. CDR3 bases: TGTGCCAGCTCACGGGAACAGGGTTATGGCTACACCTTC.